Listed here is a single T cell receptor (beta chain). Sequencing used immunoSEQ multiplex PCR; TCRdb keeps in-frame clones, though not all of them. Among tens of thousands of clones listed, approximately 87% were seen once. V dropped 10 bases and J dropped 2 bases, with 12 bases sitting between them. Germline V gene sequence: CDR1 MNHEY, CDR2 SVGAGI. CDR3 length: 14 residues. This sample was included in a study of technical replicates of blood from several donors. This TCR was recovered from a human donor in good health. Some clones in this sample may be carry-over from other donors' samples. Sequencing was carried out using PBMCs. The genes are TRBV6-5 and TRBJ1-6; D gene unclear. The CDR3 is CATSGEAYNSPLHF. For the CDR3, the DNA is TGTGCCACCAGCGGGGAGGCCTATAATTCACCCCTCCACTTT.